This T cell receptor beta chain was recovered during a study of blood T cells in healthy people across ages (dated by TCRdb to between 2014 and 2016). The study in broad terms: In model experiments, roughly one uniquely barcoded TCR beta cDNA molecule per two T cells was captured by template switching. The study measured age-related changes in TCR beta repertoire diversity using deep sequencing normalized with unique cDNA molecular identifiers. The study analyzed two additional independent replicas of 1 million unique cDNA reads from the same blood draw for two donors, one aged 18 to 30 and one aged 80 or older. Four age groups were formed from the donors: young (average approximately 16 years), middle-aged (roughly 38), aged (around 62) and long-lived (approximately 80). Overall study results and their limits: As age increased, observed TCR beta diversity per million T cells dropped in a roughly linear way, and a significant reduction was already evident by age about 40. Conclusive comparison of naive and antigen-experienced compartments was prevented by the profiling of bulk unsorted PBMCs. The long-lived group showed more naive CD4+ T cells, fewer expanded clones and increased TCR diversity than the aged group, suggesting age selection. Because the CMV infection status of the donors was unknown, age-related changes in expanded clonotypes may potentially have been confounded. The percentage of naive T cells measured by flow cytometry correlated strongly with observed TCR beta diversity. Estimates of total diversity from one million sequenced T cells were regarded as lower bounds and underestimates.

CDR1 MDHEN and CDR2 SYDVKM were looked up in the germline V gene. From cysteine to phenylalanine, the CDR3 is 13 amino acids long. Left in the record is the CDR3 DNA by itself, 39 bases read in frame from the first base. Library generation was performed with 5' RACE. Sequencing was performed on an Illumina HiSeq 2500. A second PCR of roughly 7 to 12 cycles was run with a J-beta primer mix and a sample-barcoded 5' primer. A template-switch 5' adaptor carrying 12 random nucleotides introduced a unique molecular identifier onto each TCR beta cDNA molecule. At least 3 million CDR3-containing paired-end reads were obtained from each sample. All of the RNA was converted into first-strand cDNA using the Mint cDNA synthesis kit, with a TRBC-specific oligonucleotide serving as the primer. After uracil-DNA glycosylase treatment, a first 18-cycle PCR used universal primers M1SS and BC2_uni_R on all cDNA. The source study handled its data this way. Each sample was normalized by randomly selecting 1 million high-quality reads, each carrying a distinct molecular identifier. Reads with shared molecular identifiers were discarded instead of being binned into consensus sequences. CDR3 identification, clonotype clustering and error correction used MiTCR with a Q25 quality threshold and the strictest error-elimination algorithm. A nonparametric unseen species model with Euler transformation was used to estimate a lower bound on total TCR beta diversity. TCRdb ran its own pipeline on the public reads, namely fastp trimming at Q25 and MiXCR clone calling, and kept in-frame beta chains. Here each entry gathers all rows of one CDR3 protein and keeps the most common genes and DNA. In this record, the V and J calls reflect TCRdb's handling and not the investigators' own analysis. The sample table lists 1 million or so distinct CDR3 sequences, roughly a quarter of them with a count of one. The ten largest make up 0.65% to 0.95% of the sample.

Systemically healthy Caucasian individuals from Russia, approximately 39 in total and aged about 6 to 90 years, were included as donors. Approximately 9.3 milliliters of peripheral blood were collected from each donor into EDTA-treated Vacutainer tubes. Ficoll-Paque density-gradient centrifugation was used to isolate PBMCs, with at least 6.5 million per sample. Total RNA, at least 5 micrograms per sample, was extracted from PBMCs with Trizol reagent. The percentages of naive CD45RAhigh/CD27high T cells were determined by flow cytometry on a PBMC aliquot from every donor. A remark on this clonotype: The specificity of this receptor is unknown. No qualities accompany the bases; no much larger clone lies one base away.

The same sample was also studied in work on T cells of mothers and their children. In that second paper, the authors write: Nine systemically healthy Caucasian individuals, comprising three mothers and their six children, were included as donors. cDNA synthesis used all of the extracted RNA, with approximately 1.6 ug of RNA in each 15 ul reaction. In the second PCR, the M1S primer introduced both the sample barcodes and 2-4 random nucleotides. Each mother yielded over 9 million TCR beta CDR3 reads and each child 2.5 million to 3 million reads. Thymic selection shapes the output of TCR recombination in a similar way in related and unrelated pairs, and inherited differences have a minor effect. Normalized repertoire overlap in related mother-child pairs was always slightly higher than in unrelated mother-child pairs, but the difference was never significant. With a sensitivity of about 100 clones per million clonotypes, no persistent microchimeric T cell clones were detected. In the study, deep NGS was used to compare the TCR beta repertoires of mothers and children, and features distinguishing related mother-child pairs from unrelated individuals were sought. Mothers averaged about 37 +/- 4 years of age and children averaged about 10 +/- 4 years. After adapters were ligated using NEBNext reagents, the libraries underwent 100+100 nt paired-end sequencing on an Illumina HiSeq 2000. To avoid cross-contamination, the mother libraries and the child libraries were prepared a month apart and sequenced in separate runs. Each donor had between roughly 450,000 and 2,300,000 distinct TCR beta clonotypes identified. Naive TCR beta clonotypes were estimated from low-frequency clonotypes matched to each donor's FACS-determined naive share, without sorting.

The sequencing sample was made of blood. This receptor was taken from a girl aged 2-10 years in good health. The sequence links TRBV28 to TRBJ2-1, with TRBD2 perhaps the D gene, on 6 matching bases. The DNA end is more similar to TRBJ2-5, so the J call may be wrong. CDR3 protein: CASRVGRPETQYF. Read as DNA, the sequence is TGTGCCAGCAGAGTAGGGAGGCCAGAGACCCAGTACTTC.